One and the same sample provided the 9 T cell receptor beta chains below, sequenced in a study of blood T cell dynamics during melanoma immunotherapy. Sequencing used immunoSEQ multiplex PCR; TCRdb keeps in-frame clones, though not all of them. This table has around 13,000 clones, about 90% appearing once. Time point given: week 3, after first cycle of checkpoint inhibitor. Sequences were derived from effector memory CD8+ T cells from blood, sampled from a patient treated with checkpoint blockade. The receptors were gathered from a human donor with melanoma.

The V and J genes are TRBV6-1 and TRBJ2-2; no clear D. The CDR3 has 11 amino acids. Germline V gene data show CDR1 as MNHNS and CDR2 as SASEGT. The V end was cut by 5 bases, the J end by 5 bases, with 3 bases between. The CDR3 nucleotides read TGTGCCAGCAGTTTAACCGGGGAGCTGTTTTTT. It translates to CASSLTGELFF.

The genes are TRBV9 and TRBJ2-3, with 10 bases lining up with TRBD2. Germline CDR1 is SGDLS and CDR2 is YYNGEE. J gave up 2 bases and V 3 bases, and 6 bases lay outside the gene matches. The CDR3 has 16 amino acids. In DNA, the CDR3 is TGTGCCAGCAGCGAGAATAGCGGGAGGCCCACAGATACGCAGTATTTT. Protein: CASSENSGRPTDTQYF.

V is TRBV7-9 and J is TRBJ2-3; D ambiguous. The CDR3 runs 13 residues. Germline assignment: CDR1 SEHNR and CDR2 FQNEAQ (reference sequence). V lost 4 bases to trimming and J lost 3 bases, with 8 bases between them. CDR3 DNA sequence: TGTGCCAGCAGCTCGGCTACGACAGATACGCAGTATTTT. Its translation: CASSSATTDTQYF. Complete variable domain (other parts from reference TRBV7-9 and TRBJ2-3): DTGVSQNPRHKITKRGQNVTFRCDPISEHNRLYWYRQTLGQGPEFLTYFQNEAQLEKSRLLSDRFSAERPKGSFSTLEIQRTEQGDSAMYLCASSSATTDTQYFGPGTRLTVL.

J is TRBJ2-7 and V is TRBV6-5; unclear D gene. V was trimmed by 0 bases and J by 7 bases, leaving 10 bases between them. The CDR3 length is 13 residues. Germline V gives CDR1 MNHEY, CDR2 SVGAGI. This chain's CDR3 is CASSYSSGGEQYF. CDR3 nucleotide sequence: TGTGCCAGCAGTTACTCCTCCGGTGGGGAGCAGTACTTC.

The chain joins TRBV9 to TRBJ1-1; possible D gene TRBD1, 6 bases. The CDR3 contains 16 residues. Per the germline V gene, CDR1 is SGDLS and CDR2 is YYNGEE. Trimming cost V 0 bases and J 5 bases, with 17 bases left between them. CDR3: CASSVGISGGRTEAFF. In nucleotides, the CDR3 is TGTGCCAGCAGCGTAGGAATTTCCGGGGGGCGGACTGAAGCTTTCTTT. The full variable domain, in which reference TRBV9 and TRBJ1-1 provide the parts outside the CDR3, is DSGVTQTPKHLITATGQRVTLRCSPRSGDLSVYWYQQSLDQGLQFLIQYYNGEERAKGNILERFSAQQFPDLHSELNLSSLELGDSALYFCASSVGISGGRTEAFFGQGTRLTVV.

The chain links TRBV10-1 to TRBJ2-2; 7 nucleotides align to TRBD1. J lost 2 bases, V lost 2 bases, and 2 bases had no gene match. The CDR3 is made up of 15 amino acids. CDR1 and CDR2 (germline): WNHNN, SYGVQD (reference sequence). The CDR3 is CASSEDRVNTGELFF. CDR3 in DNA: TGCGCCAGCAGTGAGGACAGGGTAAACACCGGGGAGCTGTTTTTT.

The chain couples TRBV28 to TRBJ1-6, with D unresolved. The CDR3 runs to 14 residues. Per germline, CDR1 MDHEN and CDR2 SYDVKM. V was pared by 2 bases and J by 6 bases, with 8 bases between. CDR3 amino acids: CASSLRSTNSPLHF. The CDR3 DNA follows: TGTGCCAGCAGTTTACGGAGCACTAATTCACCCCTCCACTTT.

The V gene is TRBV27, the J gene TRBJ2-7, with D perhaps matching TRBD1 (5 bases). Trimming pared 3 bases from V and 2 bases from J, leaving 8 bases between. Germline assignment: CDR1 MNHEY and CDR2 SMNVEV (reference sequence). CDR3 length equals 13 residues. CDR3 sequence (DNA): TGTGCCAGCAGTTTTGACAGTCCCTACGAGCAGTACTTC. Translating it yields CASSFDSPYEQYF.

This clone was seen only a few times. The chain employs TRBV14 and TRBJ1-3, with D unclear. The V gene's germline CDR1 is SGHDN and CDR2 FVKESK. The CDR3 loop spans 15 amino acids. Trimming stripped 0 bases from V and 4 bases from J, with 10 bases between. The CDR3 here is CASSQEDTLGNTIYF. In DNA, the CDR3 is TGTGCCAGCAGCCAAGAGGATACACTCGGAAACACCATATATTTT.